Listed here are 6 T cell receptor beta chains from one sample, sequenced in a study of CD8+CD57+ T cells in acquired aplastic anemia. Patients included in sequencing had previously demonstrated CD8+CD57+ cell expansion by flow cytometry. TCR beta VDJ and CDR3 profiling used genomic DNA as template. TCRdb redid the calling of the reads with MiXCR, one entry per CDR3 protein. Among about 180,000 distinct CDR3 sequences, under 55% were seen once, and the ten largest hold roughly 1.1%. What was sequenced was sorted CD4+, CD8+, or CD8+CD57+ T cells (not recorded which) from PBMCs. The receptors here all came from a human donor with aplastic anemia.

This clonotype has a count of ten or more. The rearrangement uses TRBV29-1 and TRBJ2-7; 7 bases agree with TRBD1. The CDR3 is 12 residues long. Germline V gene sequence: CDR1 SQVTM, CDR2 ANQGSEA. V shed 2 bases and J 4 bases; nucleotides not matched to a gene: 2. CDR3 amino acids: CSVETTGYEQYF. The CDR3 DNA is TGCAGCGTTGAAACGACAGGGTACGAGCAGTACTTC.

This clonotype was seen at least ten times. The V gene is TRBV27, the J gene TRBJ2-5; TRBD2 aligns across 9 bases. This CDR3 has 15 residues. CDR1 is MNHEY, CDR2 SMNVEV, per germline (reference sequence). V lost 5 bases and J lost 5; bases outside the gene matches: 9. DNA for the CDR3: TGTGCCAGCAGTCCCTCCGGGACTAGCTTCGAGACCCAGTACTTC. This translates into CASSPSGTSFETQYF.

A few counts support this clonotype. The V gene is TRBV2, the J gene TRBJ2-7; D remains unclear. Trimming left V 4 bases short and J 0 bases short, with 10 bases between. Germline CDR1 and CDR2: SNHLY and FYNNEI. The CDR3 sequence is 14 residues long. This chain's CDR3 is CASSAWSSSYEQYF. CDR3 coding DNA: TGTGCCAGCAGTGCTTGGTCAAGCTCCTACGAGCAGTACTTC.

The rearrangement uses TRBV18 and TRBJ1-6; TRBD1 might be the D (5 bases). This CDR3 is built from 16 residues. Germline V lookup: CDR1 KGHSH, CDR2 LQKENI. Trimming took 2 bases from V and 8 from J, leaving 16 bases between them. Here the CDR3 DNA reads TGTGCCAGCTCACCAGGGGGTGAGGTCCTATATTCACCCCTCCACTTT. Its protein is CASSPGGEVLYSPLHF.

The chain uses TRBV10-3 and TRBJ2-5; a possible D gene is TRBD2 (5 bases). V shed 2 bases and J shed 7 bases, with 14 bases lying between them. CDR3 length equals 14 residues. CDR1 ENHRY and CDR2 SYGVKD come from the germline V gene. As DNA, the CDR3 is TGTGCCATCAGTGAGCGCGAGGGTCTAGTGACCCAGTACTTC. It yields the protein CAISEREGLVTQYF.

This clonotype was found a few times. The chain employs TRBV2 and TRBJ1-5; the D is unclear. Germline V gives CDR1 SNHLY, CDR2 FYNNEI. The length of the CDR3 is 14 residues. V was clipped by 2 bases and J by 2 bases, with 7 bases between them. The CDR3 DNA follows: TGTGCCAGCAGTGAACAGCCCGGCAATCAGCCCCAGCATTTT. Encoded protein: CASSEQPGNQPQHF.